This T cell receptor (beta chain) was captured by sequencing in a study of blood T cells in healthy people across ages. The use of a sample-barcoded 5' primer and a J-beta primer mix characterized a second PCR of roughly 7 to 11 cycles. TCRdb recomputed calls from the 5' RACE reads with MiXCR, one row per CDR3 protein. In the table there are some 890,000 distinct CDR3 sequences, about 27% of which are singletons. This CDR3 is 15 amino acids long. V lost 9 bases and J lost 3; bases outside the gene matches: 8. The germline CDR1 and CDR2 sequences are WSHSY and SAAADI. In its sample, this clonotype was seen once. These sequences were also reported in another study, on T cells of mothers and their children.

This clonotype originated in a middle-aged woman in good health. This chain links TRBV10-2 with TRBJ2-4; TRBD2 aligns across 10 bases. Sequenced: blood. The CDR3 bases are TGCGCCAGTGCGACGGGGACTAGCGACAAAAACATTCAGTACTTC. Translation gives CASATGTSDKNIQYF.